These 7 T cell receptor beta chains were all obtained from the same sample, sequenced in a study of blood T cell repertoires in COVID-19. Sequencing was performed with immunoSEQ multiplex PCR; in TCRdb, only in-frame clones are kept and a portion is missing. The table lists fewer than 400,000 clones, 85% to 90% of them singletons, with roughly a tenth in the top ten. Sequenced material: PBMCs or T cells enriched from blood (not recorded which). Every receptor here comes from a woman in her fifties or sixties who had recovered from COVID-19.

The CDR3 loop reads CASSHGGKAQPQHF. The DNA for the CDR3 is TGTGCCAGCAGCCATGGAGGGAAGGCTCAGCCCCAGCATTTT. This chain uses TRBV3-1 (or the pseudogene TRBV3-2) with TRBJ1-5, with D unclear. The CDR3 is 14 residues long. V gave up 3 bases and J gave up 6 bases, with 12 bases separating them. Germline assignment: CDR1 LGHDT and CDR2 YNNKEL (reference sequence).

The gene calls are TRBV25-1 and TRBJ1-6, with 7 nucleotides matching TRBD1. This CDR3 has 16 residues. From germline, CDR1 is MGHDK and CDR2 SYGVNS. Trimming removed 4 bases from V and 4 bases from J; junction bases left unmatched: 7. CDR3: CASSVTGTVYNSPLHF. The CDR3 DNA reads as TGTGCCAGCAGTGTTACCGGGACAGTGTATAATTCACCCCTCCACTTT.

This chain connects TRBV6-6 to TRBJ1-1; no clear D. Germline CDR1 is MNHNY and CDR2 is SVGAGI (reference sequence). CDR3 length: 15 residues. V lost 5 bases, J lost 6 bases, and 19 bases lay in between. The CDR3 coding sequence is TGTGCCAGCAGTACCCCCCCGGCCCTCCAGGCTGAAGCTTTCTTT. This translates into CASSTPPALQAEAFF.

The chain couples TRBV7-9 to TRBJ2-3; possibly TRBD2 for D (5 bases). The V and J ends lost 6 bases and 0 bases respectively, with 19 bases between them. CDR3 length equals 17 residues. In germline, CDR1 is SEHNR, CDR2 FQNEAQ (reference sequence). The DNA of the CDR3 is TGTGCCAGCAGTAAACTTGCATCGGGGTATAGCACAGATACGCAGTATTTT. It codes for CASSKLASGYSTDTQYF.

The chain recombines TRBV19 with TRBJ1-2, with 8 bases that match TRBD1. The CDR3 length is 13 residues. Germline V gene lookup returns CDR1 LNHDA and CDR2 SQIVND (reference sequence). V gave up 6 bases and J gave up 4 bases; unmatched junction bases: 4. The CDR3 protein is CASRTGEIYGYTF. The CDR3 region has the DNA TGTGCCAGTAGGACAGGGGAAATCTATGGCTACACCTTC.

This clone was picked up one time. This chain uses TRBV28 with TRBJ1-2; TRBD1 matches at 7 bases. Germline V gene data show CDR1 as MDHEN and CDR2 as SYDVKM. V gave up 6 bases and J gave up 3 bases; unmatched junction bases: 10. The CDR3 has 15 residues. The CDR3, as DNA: TGTGCCAGCAGATCGGGGGACAGTGGTGACTATGGCTACACCTTC. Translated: CASRSGDSGDYGYTF.

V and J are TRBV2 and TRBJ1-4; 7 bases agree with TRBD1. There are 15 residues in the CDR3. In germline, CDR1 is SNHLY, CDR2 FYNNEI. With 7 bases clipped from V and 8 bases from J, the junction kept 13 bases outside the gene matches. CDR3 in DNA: TGTGCCAGCATGATTAACAGGGGTTTAAGGGAAAAACTGTTTTTT. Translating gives CASMINRGLREKLFF.